A selection of T cell receptor beta chains follows, all from one sample in a study of control samples from healthy donors and cancer patients. Sequencing used immunoSEQ multiplex PCR; TCRdb keeps in-frame clones, though not all of them. In the table there are roughly 220,000 clones, about 94% of which are singletons. The specimen was blood. Receptors originate from a man aged 50-59 years in good health. The conserved cysteine and the conserved F or W are not part of the CDR3 here.

TRBV6-4,TRBJ1-6,ASRPSPGTGAYNSPLH
TRBV19,TRBJ2-7,ASSTWTSGGDGSYEQY
TRBV29-1,TRBJ1-3,SVVSSGNTIY
TRBV5-5,TRBJ2-3,ASSLAGGTDTQY
TRBV27,TRBJ2-1,ASSWSGASYNEQF
TRBV5-1,TRBJ1-1,ASSLQQNTEAF
TRBV11-3,TRBJ2-3,ASSLNRDSAMNTQY
TRBV5-1,TRBJ2-7,ASSLNGGPSYEQY
TRBV2,TRBJ1-5,AGRGSLTQPQH
TRBV19,TRBJ2-2,ASSIDSGTSTGELF
TRBV15,TRBJ2-3,ATSRDNRDTQY
TRBV28,TRBJ2-7,ASRPTGLYEQY
TRBV27,TRBJ1-1,ASSLTSNTEAF
TRBV2,TRBJ1-5,ASSQGDSYQPQH
TRBV6-2/TRBV6-3,TRBJ1-5,ASSGGGEHLPQH
TRBV6-5,TRBJ2-5,ASRYTGTIGETQY
TRBV4-3,TRBJ1-2,ASSQDRANYGYT
TRBV11-2,TRBJ2-7,ASSPHPGREQY
TRBV4-1,TRBJ2-5,ASSQAKETQY
TRBV5-6,TRBJ2-5,ASSKTGSQETQY
TRBV11-2,TRBJ2-2,ASSLLGDTGELF
TRBV6-2/TRBV6-3,TRBJ2-7,ASSYPDSLVREQY
TRBV5-4,TRBJ2-5,ASSAVGREIQETQY
TRBV7-9,TRBJ2-2,ASSLASGGNTGELF
TRBV30,TRBJ1-5,AWAPGFTQPQH
TRBV19,TRBJ2-3,ASSRPGRVTDTQY
TRBV7-3,TRBJ2-1,ASSARDRDYNEQF
TRBV28,TRBJ1-2,ASSRRYGYT
TRBV2,TRBJ2-5,ASSEDRQQETQY
TRBV7-9,TRBJ2-5,ASSLIVGETQY
TRBV5-1,TRBJ2-5,ASSPTGLGQETQY
TRBV3-1/TRBV3-2,TRBJ2-1,ASSQDLTSGRLSSYNEQF
TRBV15,TRBJ2-5,ATSSLRVQETQY
TRBV28,TRBJ1-5,ASPSPRLWKKGLSQPQH
TRBV19,TRBJ1-1,ASSMQGGAEAF
TRBV9,TRBJ1-2,ASSVALGDLGYT
TRBV9,TRBJ2-1,ASSVLLAASYNEQF
TRBV6-5,TRBJ1-2,ASSPQGLLNYGYT
TRBV21-1,TRBJ2-7,ASSKAGTASYEQY
TRBV12-5,TRBJ2-1,DGSRGSNEQF
TRBV19,TRBJ2-3,ASSMYSYTDTQY
TRBV6-1,TRBJ2-3,ASSESSGGFDTQY
TRBV19,TRBJ1-1,ASSTGPGGRGEAF
TRBV11-2,TRBJ2-5,ASSLVGLAGQETQY
TRBV7-2,TRBJ1-4,ASSYAEKLF
TRBV5-6,TRBJ1-2,ASSSSRTGSYGYT
TRBV5-1,TRBJ2-3,ASRGFGSSGGPSTDTQY
TRBV28,TRBJ1-6,ASSPDSYNSPLH
TRBV2,TRBJ2-5,ASSFLRTGRTSGGAEETQY
TRBV11-2,TRBJ1-1,ASTPTDTEAF
TRBV19,TRBJ1-1,ASGWRMNTEAF
TRBV19,TRBJ1-4,ASKRGNEKLF
TRBV11-2,TRBJ2-1,ASSSPPANRGGEQF
TRBV28,TRBJ1-5,ASRPGGYQPQH
TRBV7-8,TRBJ2-1,ASSLQGLRNEQF
TRBV5-5,TRBJ1-1,ASSLAGQSTLEAF
TRBV6-1,TRBJ1-2,ASSEKPGQYGYT
TRBV19,TRBJ1-2,ASSTRQGRAYGYT